The table lists the clone carrying this TCR beta chain with a few counts. Its antigen is as yet unknown. The data derive from a study of T-cell memory formation after mild COVID-19. Regarding the study as a whole: Clones which contracted sat mainly in CM and EM if CD4+, and in EMRA if CD8+. There was no confirmation that second-wave clones peaking on day 37 were SARS-CoV-2 specific.

TCR alpha and TCR beta cDNA libraries with sample barcodes and UMIs came from 5'RACE using constant-segment primers. TCRdb analysed the 5' RACE reads with MiXCR anew, one entry per CDR3 protein. Altogether 400,000 to 450,000 distinct CDR3 sequences are present, approximately 19% being singletons, with the ten largest covering about 22%. The clonotype originates from a man aged 18 to 35 who had mild COVID-19 (a few samples of this study predate the infection). Cell type and time point are not known. The sample comprised PBMCs or a T cell subset sorted from them (not recorded which).

For the CDR3, the DNA is TGTGCCAGCAGCACTACCCGGACAGGGACCTCTTTCTCTGGGGCCAACGTCCTGACTTTC. Translating it yields CASSTTRTGTSFSGANVLTF. The chain carries TRBV7-9 and TRBJ2-6, with 8 bases that match TRBD1. V dropped 5 bases and J dropped 0; count of bases not matched to a gene: 15. This CDR3 is 20 amino acids long. Germline V lookup: CDR1 SEHNR, CDR2 FQNEAQ (reference sequence).